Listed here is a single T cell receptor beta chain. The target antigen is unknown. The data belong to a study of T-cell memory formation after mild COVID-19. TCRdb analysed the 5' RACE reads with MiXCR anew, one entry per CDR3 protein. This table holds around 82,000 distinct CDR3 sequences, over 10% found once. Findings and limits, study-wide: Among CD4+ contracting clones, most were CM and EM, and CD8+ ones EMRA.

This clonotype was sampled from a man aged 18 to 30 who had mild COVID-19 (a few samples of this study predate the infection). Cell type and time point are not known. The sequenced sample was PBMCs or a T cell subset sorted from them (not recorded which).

As DNA, the CDR3 is TGTGCCAGCAGCTTCGCCCGGGGGCGGTTGGGTGGTACAGATACGCAGTATTTT. The encoded protein is CASSFARGRLGGTDTQYF. The chain has TRBV5-7 and TRBJ2-3; D is perhaps TRBD1 or TRBD2 (6 bases each). TRBV5-7 is labeled an ORF, and its function is uncertain. CDR3 length: 18 residues. V lost 2 bases and J 3 bases, leaving 22 bases between the germline ends.